These 8 T cell receptor beta chains were all obtained from the same sample, sequenced in a study of breast tumors, draining lymph nodes, adjacent tissues. A single record per CDR3 protein comes from TCRdb applying MiXCR to the multiplex PCR reads. This table holds just under 65,000 distinct CDR3 sequences, 57% found once. Sequenced: breast tumor tissue. Receptors originate from a female donor with breast cancer. Some clones in this sample may be carry-over from other donors' samples.

This clonotype was detected a few times. This chain uses TRBV5-1 with TRBJ1-2; weak D call: TRBD1 (5 bases). The CDR3 has 14 amino acids. Germline CDR1 and CDR2: SGHRS and YFSETQ. V shed 7 bases and J shed 8 bases, with 21 bases lying between them. CDR3 amino acids: CASGNGAGRNGYTF. The CDR3 DNA sequence: TGCGCCAGCGGTAACGGGGCAGGGCGGAACGGCTACACCTTC.

The chain links TRBV7-8 to TRBJ1-2; TRBD1 is a possible D gene (6 bases). Germline V CDR1 and CDR2: SGHVS, FQNEAQ. Trimming shortened V by 5 bases and J by 12 bases, and 22 bases separated the two germline ends. This CDR3 is 14 amino acids long. The CDR3 protein is CASSEQGMVSGNTF. CDR3 coding DNA: TGTGCCAGCAGCGAACAGGGAATGGTCTCTGGAAACACCTTC. The variable domain in full, completed from reference TRBV7-8 and TRBJ1-2, reads GAGVSQSPRYKVAKRGQDVALRCDPISGHVSLFWYQQALGQGPEFLTYFQNEAQLDKSGLPSDRFFAERPEGSVSTLKIQRTQQEDSAVYLCASSEQGMVSGNTFGSGTRLTVV.

This clonotype was recorded many times. The V gene is TRBV5-1, the J gene TRBJ1-2; TRBD1 is a possible D gene (5 bases). The CDR3 length is 15 residues. Germline V lookup: CDR1 SGHRS, CDR2 YFSETQ. V was trimmed by 4 bases and J by 8 bases, leaving 21 bases between them. CDR3 nucleotides: TGCGCCAGCAGCCCGGGGGGGGGAGTTCAAGAAGGCTACACCTTC. It encodes CASSPGGGVQEGYTF.

As DNA, the CDR3 is TGTGCCAGAGGAGCCGCAGATACGCAGTATTTT. Amino acid sequence: CARGAADTQYF. V gene TRBV2 combines with J gene TRBJ2-3; D is undetermined. CDR3 size: 11 residues. V lost 9 bases and J 4 bases, leaving 8 bases between the germline ends. Germline CDR1 SNHLY, CDR2 FYNNEI.

The rearrangement links TRBV20-1 to TRBJ2-7; possibly TRBD1 for D (6 bases). V gave up 6 bases and J gave up 1 base, with 16 bases separating them. Germline V gene lookup returns CDR1 DFQATT and CDR2 SNEGSKA (reference sequence). CDR3 size: 14 residues. CDR3 DNA: TGCAGTGCAAAGGCCTCGACAGGTTCCTACGAGCAGTACTTC. Its translation: CSAKASTGSYEQYF.

In this sample, this clonotype turned up once. This sequence joins TRBV15 and TRBJ2-3; D uncertain. Germline CDR1 reads LNHNV; CDR2 reads YYDKDF (reference sequence). The CDR3 has 12 residues. Trimming took 5 bases from V and 2 from J, leaving 5 bases between them. CDR3 sequence (DNA): TGTGCCACCAGCCTGAACACAGATACGCAGTATTTT. Translation gives CATSLNTDTQYF.

This clonotype showed up many times. The chain employs TRBV5-1 and TRBJ2-3; 7 bases match TRBD2. This CDR3 has 14 amino acids. V shed 4 bases and J 3 bases; nucleotides not matched to a gene: 5. From germline, CDR1 is SGHRS and CDR2 YFSETQ. CDR3 DNA: TGCGCCAGCAGCGTAGGGGAGGGGACAGATACGCAGTATTTT. It encodes CASSVGEGTDTQYF.

The CDR3 sequence is CASSTLGGVGNTIYF. CDR3 DNA: TGTGCCAGCAGCACCTTGGGGGGGGTCGGAAACACCATATATTTT. The chain uses TRBV12-3 or TRBV12-4 and TRBJ1-3, with D perhaps TRBD1 (5 bases). Between the trimmed V and J ends, which lost 6 bases and 4 bases, there was a span of 16 bases. This CDR3 has 15 residues.